Listed below are T cell receptor beta chains from one sample, sequenced in a study of blood T cell repertoires in COVID-19. Sequencing used immunoSEQ multiplex PCR; TCRdb keeps in-frame clones, though not all of them. This table holds hundreds of thousands of clones, around 85% found once. Sample: peripheral blood. The receptors shown here come from a man between 40 and 49 years old with acute or convalescent COVID-19. Each CDR3 is given with its conserved first and last residue. The D gene is left open where the match is weak. The size field is filled for only some rows; it gives once, few, many or a size class.

>14|.|TRBD1|TRBJ1-6|TRBV7-6
TGTGCCAGCAGCTTTGGGACAGGGAATTCACCCCTCCACTTT
CASSFGTGNSPLHF
>13|.|TRBD1|TRBJ2-2|TRBV19
TGTGCCAGTAAAAAAACAGGGGCCGGGGAGCTGTTTTTT
CASKKTGAGELFF
>14|.|TRBD2|TRBJ2-3|TRBV10-1
TGCGCCAGCGCTCGGGGGGGTGACACAGATACGCAGTATTTT
CASARGGDTDTQYF
>15|.|.|TRBJ2-6|TRBV7-3
TGTGCCAGCAGCTTAGACGGGACTGGGGCCAACGTCCTGACTTTC
CASSLDGTGANVLTF
>17|.|TRBD2|TRBJ2-2|TRBV7-3
TGTGCCAGCAGCTTAACTCGACTAGCGAGTGGGCCCGGGGAGCTGTTTTTT
CASSLTRLASGPGELFF
>14|.|.|TRBJ2-3|TRBV5-1
TGCGCCAGCAGCTTATCTAGCGAAGCAGATACGCAGTATTTT
CASSLSSEADTQYF
>14|once|.|TRBJ1-3|TRBV6-5
TGTGCCAGCAGTATCGACAGTACTGGAAACACCATATATTTT
CASSIDSTGNTIYF
>16|.|TRBD1|TRBJ1-2|TRBV19
TGTGCCAGTACCCACCAGGGGGTCTTAGCTAACTATGGCTACACCTTC
CASTHQGVLANYGYTF
>16|.|TRBD1|TRBJ1-5|TRBV19
TGTGCCAGTAGTATACAGGGGGCGGCGAGCAATCAGCCCCAGCATTTT
CASSIQGAASNQPQHF
>13|.|TRBD2|TRBJ2-7|TRBV29-1
TGCAGCGTCCCCGGGACTAGCGGCTACGAGCAGTACTTC
CSVPGTSGYEQYF
>14|.|.|TRBJ2-7|TRBV3-1/TRBV3-2
TGTGCCAGCAGCCTAGATAGCGGCACCTACGAGCAGTACTTC
CASSLDSGTYEQYF
>14|once|TRBD1|TRBJ2-7|TRBV5-1
TGCGCCAGCGCGAAGGGACAGGGGACCTACGAGCAGTACTTC
CASAKGQGTYEQYF
>15|once|TRBD1|TRBJ1-6|TRBV7-8
TGTGCCAGCAGCTTAGAATTGGGACAGAATTCACCCCTCCACTTT
CASSLELGQNSPLHF
>15|.|.|TRBJ2-2|TRBV3-1/TRBV3-2
TGTGCCAGCAGCTCACAGGGAGCGAACACCGGGGAGCTGTTTTTT
CASSSQGANTGELFF